This paragraph covers one T cell receptor (beta chain) sequence. Its antigen remains unknown. This entry belongs to a study of siplizumab effects on memory and regulatory T cells. General study points: Proliferating siplizumab-culture Treg suppressive function went unconfirmed. Unstimulated subsets captured only a minor fraction of alloreactive clones. The majority of clones, roughly 80-95% of proliferating CD4+ or CD8+ clones, lacked an assignable naive or memory phenotype. Siplizumab brought about a significant reduction in alloreactive sequences traceable to unstimulated CD4+ memory cells.

CDR1 is LGHNT, CDR2 FRNRAP, per germline. The ends lost 5 bases at V and 7 bases at J; junction bases unmatched: 6. This CDR3 contains 13 residues. Sequencing was performed with immunoSEQ multiplex PCR; in TCRdb, only in-frame clones are kept and a portion is missing. Among some 87,000 clones listed, approximately 90% were seen once. What was sequenced was CD4+ T cells sorted from blood. The rearrangement uses TRBV12-5 and TRBJ1-1; TRBD1 matches 8 bases. This TCR came from a human donor in good health. CDR3 nucleotides: TGTGCTAGTGGTGAATCAGGACAGGGTGAAGCTTTCTTT. Translating gives CASGESGQGEAFF.